The entry below describes one TCR beta chain. The antigen is not known. The sample belongs to a study of cytomegalovirus exposure and HLA in healthy donors. Whole-study findings and limits: Earlier analysis yielded a pattern in which most TCR beta V segments were productive about 90% or about 30% of the time.

CDR1 and CDR2 from the germline V gene are SGHNT and YENEEA. V lost 4 bases to trimming and J lost 13 bases, with 14 bases between them. CDR3 length: 12 amino acids. Primers: 60 Vbeta forward and 13 Jbeta reverse. Profiling relied on immunoSEQ multiplex PCR, and the TCRdb table lists in-frame clones only, not all of them. The sample has about 120,000 clones, roughly three quarters seen once. This sequence joins TRBV11-3 and TRBJ2-1; the D gene is possibly TRBD2 (6 bases). Sequences were obtained from PBMCs. The receptor comes from a young woman in good health and CMV-seropositive. This CDR3 is CASSSVTGLQFF. In DNA form, the CDR3 reads TGTGCCAGCAGCTCGGTGACGGGACTTCAGTTCTTC.